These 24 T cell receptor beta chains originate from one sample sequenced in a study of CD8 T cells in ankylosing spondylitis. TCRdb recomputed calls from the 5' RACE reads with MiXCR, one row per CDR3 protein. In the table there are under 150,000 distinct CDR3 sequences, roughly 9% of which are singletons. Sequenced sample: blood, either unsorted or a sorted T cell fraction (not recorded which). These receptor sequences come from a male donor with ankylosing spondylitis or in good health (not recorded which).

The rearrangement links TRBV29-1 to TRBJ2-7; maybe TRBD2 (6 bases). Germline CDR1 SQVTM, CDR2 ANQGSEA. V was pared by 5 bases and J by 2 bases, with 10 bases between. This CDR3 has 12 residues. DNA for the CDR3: TGCAGCGTTAAGACTAGACCCTACGAGCAGTACTTC. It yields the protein CSVKTRPYEQYF.

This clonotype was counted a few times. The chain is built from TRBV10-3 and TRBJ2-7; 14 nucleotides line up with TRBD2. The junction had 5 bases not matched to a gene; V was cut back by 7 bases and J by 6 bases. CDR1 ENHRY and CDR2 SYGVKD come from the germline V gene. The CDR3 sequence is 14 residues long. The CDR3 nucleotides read TGTGCCATCACGACTAGCGGGAGGGCCCTCGAGCAGTACTTC. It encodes CAITTSGRALEQYF.

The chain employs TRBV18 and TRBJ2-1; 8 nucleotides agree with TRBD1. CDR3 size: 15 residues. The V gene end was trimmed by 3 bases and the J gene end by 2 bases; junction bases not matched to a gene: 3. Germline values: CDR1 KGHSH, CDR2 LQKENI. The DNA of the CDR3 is TGTGCCAGCTCACCGGACAGGGAGGCCTACAATGAGCAGTTCTTC. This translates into CASSPDREAYNEQFF.

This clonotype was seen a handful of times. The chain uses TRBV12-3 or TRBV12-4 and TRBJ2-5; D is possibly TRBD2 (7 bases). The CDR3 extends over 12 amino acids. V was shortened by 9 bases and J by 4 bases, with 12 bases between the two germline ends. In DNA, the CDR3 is TGTGCCAGTCTGAGGGGGGGAGAGACCCAGTACTTC. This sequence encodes CASLRGGETQYF.

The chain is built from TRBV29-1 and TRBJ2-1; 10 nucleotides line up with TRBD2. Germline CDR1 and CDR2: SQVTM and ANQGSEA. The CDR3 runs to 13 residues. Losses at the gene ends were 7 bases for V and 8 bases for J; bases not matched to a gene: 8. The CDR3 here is CSGASGSNYEQFF. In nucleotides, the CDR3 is TGCAGCGGGGCTAGCGGGAGTAATTATGAGCAGTTCTTC.

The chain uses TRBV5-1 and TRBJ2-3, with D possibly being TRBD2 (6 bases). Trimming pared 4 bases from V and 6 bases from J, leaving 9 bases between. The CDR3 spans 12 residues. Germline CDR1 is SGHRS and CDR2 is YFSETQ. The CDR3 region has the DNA TGCGCCAGCAGCATCCGGGGGGATACGCAGTATTTT. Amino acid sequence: CASSIRGDTQYF.

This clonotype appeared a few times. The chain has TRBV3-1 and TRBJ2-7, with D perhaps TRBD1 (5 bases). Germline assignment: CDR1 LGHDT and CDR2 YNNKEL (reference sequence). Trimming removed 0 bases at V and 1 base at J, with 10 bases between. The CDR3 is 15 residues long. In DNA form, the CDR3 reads TGTGCCAGCAGCCAAGATTTAGGACAATCCTACGAGCAGTACTTC. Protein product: CASSQDLGQSYEQYF.

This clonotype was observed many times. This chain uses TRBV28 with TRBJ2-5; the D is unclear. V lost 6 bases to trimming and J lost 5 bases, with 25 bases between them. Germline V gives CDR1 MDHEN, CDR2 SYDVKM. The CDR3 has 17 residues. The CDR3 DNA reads TGTGCCAGCAGCGATAGCCTTGTTCTGGGGTCACTGGAGACCCAGTACTTC. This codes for CASSDSLVLGSLETQYF.

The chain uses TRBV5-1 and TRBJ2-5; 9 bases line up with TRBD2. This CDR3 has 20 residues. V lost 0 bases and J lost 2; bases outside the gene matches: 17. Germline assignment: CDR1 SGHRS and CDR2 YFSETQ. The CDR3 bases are TGCGCCAGCAGCTTGGATCCATCGGGAGCGGGAGGCCCAGAACAAGAGACCCAGTACTTC. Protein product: CASSLDPSGAGGPEQETQYF.

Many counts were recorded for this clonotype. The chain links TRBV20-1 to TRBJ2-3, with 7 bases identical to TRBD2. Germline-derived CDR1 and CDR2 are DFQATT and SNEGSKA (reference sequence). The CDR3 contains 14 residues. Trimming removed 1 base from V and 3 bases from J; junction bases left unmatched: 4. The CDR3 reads CSARAASGTDTQYF. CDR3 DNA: TGCAGTGCTAGAGCGGCTAGCGGAACAGATACGCAGTATTTT.

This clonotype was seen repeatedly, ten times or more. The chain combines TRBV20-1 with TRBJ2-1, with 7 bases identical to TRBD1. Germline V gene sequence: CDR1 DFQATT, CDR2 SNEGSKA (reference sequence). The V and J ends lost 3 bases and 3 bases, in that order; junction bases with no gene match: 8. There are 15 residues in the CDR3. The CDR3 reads CSARVLGQRYNEQFF. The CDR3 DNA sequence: TGCAGTGCTAGGGTCCTGGGACAGCGCTACAATGAGCAGTTCTTC.

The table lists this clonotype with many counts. In DNA, the CDR3 is TGTGCCAGCAGTGACCTGACAGGGAGAGGCAATCAGCCCCAGCATTTT. Amino acids: CASSDLTGRGNQPQHF. The chain employs TRBV2 and TRBJ1-5; TRBD1 aligns across 7 bases. This CDR3 region has 16 residues. Germline-derived CDR1 and CDR2 are SNHLY and FYNNEI. The V segment lost 3 bases and the J segment 2 bases; nucleotides outside the gene matches: 7.

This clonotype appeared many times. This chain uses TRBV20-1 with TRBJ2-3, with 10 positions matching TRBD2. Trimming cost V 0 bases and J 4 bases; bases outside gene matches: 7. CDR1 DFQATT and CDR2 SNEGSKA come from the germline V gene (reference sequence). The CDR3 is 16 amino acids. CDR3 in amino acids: CSARDLLAGVADTQYF. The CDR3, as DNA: TGCAGTGCTAGAGACCTTCTAGCGGGAGTAGCAGATACGCAGTATTTT.

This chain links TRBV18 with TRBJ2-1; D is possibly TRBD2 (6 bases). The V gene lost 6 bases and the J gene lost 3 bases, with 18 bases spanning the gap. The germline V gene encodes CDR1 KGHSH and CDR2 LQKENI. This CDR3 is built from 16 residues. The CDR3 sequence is CASSPIAGTHYNEQFF. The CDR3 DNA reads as TGTGCCAGCTCCCCCATCGCGGGGACCCACTACAATGAGCAGTTCTTC.

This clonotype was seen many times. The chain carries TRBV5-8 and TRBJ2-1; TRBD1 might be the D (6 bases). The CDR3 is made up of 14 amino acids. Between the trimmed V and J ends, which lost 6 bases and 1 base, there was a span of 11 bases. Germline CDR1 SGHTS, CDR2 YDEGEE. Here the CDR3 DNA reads TGTGCCAGCACGCTCAGGGGTTCCTACAATGAGCAGTTCTTC. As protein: CASTLRGSYNEQFF.

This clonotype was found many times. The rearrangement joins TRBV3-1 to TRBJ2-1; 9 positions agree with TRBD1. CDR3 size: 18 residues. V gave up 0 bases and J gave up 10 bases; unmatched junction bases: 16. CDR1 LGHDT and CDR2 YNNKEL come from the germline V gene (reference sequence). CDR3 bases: TGTGCCAGCAGCCAAGAGGCATTATTGTATACAGGGGGCAGAGAGCAGTTCTTC. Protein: CASSQEALLYTGGREQFF.

CDR3 loop: CASSQDLWEREGTYEQYF. The CDR3 nucleotides read TGCGCCAGCAGCCAAGATCTCTGGGAGCGGGAGGGCACCTACGAGCAGTACTTC. This chain joins TRBV4-3 and TRBJ2-7; TRBD2 matches 10 bases. J gave up 2 bases and V 0 bases, and 10 bases lay outside the gene matches. Looked up from germline, CDR1 is LGHNA and CDR2 is YSLEER. The CDR3 extends over 18 amino acids.

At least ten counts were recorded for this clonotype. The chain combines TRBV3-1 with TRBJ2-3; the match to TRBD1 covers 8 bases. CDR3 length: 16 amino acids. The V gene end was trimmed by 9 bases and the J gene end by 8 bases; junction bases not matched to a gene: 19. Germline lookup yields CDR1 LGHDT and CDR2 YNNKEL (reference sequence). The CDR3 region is CASQPNRGSEAGTQYF. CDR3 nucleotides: TGTGCCAGTCAACCCAACAGGGGGTCGGAAGCGGGTACGCAGTATTTT.

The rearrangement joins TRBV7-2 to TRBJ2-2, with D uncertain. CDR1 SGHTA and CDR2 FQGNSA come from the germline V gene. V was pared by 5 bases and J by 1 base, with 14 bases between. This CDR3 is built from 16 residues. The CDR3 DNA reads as TGTGCCAGCAGCAACCATGGGCTACTGAACACCGGGGAGCTGTTTTTT. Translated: CASSNHGLLNTGELFF.

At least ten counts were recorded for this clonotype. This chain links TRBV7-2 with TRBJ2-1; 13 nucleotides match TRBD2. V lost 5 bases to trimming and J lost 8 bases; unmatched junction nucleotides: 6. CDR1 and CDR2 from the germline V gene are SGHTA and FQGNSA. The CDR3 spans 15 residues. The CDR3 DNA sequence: TGTGCCAGCAGCCGGACTAGCGGGAGTAGCTATGAGCAGTTCTTC. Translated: CASSRTSGSSYEQFF. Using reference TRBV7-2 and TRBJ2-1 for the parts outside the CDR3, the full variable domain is GAGVSQSPSNKVTEKGKDVELRCDPISGHTALYWYRQSLGQGLEFLIYFQGNSAPDKSGLPSDRFSAERTGGSVSTLTIQRTQQEDSAVYLCASSRTSGSSYEQFFGPGTRLTVL.

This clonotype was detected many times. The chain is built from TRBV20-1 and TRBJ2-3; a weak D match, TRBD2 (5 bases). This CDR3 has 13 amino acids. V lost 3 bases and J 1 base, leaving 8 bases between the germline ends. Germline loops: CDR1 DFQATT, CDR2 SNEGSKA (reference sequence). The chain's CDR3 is CSASRGRTDTQYF. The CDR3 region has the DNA TGCAGTGCTAGTCGCGGGCGCACAGATACGCAGTATTTT.

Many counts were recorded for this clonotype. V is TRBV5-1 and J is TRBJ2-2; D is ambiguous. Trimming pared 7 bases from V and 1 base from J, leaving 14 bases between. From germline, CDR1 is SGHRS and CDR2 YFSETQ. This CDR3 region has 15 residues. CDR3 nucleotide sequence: TGCGCCAGCTCGACGGACGGGTGGAACACCGGGGAGCTGTTTTTT. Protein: CASSTDGWNTGELFF.

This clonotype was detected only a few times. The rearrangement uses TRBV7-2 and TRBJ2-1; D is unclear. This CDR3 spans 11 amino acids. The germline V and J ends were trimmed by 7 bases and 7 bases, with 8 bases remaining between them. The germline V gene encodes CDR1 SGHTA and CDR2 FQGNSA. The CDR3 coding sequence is TGTGCCAGCACCCAGATGAATGAGCAGTTCTTC. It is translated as CASTQMNEQFF.

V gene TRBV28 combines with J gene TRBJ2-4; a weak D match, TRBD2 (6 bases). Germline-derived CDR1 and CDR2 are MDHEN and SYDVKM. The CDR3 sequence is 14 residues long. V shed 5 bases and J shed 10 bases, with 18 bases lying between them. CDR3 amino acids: CASSSPRDFLIQYF. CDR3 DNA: TGTGCCAGCAGTAGCCCCCGGGACTTCCTTATTCAGTACTTC.